This entry is about one T cell receptor (beta chain). Germline lookup yields CDR1 SGHTA and CDR2 FQGNSA. The CDR3 runs 13 residues. V was cut by 6 bases and J by 0 bases, with 8 bases left in between. This entry comes from a study of blood T cell repertoires in COVID-19. Study-level background: Samples taken during acute and convalescent COVID-19 were collected in the United States, Italy and Spain.

Original processing notes: Amplification with reference gene primers provided the estimates of nucleated cell counts. Clones were sequenced by immunoSEQ multiplex PCR, and TCRdb holds only the in-frame ones, with some missing. The V and J calls and clone size were taken over from that table, and D and trimming were inferred from the DNA. The repertoire holds hundreds of thousands of clones, with around nine tenths as singletons. V and J are TRBV7-2 and TRBJ1-1; D not resolved. This TCR derives from a man aged 18 to 30 with active or convalescent COVID-19. Material: peripheral blood. CDR3: CASSSQLNTEAFF. For the CDR3, the DNA is TGTGCCAGCAGTTCCCAGTTGAACACTGAAGCTTTCTTT. Based on the CDR3 plus reference TRBV7-2 and TRBJ1-1, the full variable domain is GAGVSQSPSNKVTEKGKDVELRCDPISGHTALYWYRQSLGQGLEFLIYFQGNSAPDKSGLPSDRFSAERTGGSVSTLTIQRTQQEDSAVYLCASSSQLNTEAFFGQGTRLTVV.